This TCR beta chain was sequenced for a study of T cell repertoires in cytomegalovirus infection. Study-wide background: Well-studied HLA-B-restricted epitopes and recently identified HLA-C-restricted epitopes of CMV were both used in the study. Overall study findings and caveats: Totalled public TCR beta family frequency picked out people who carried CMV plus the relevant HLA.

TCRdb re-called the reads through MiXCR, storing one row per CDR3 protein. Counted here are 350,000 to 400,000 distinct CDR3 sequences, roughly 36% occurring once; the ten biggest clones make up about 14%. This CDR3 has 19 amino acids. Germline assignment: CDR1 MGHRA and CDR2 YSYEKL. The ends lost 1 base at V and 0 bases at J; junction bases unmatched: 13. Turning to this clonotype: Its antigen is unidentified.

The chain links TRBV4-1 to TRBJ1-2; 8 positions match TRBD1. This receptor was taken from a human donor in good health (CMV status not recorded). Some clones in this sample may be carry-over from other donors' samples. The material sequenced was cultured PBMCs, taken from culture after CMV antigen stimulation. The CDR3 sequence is CASSQARFAGGLSNYGYTF. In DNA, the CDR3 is TGCGCCAGCAGCCAAGCCCGGTTCGCAGGGGGCCTATCTAACTATGGCTACACCTTC.